A selection of T cell receptor beta chains follows, all from one sample in a study of blood T cell repertoires in COVID-19. TCRdb's table, derived via immunoSEQ multiplex PCR, lists solely in-frame clones and lacks some. The sample records roughly 150,000 clones, around nine tenths being singletons. The sample taken for sequencing was peripheral blood. Receptors were obtained from a man aged 45-65 years who had recovered from COVID-19. The CDR3 runs from the conserved cysteine through the conserved F or W.

CDR3 protein,V gene,J gene
CASSLYRDSEAFF,TRBV11-2,TRBJ1-1
CASERSGGAYEQYF,TRBV6-5,TRBJ2-7
CSVSSVLNIQYF,TRBV29-1,TRBJ2-4
CASSQGTRGETQYF,TRBV3-1/TRBV3-2,TRBJ2-5
CASSPSGASSYEQYF,TRBV4-2,TRBJ2-7
CASSGGQAPYEQYF,TRBV9,TRBJ2-7
CASSLSLAASYEQYF,TRBV5-1,TRBJ2-7
CASSSQGLYNEQFF,TRBV4-3,TRBJ2-1
CATSDYDLAARNSPLHF,TRBV24-1,TRBJ1-6
CASSLVLGNEQFF,TRBV12-3/TRBV12-4,TRBJ2-1
CASSLQGAVQETQYF,TRBV5-4,TRBJ2-5
CASSVSGSDTQYF,TRBV2,TRBJ2-3
CASSLEAAGGQPQHF,TRBV7-9,TRBJ1-5
CAPHSGGRITNYGYTF,TRBV30,TRBJ1-2
CSVGGTDTQYF,TRBV29-1,TRBJ2-3